The next 14 T cell receptor beta chains were all read from a single sample in a study of Ad26.COV2.S vaccination and SARS-CoV-2 variants. The treatment: over 15 received Ad26.COV2.S at low or high dose, single or two shots; roughly five received placebo; per-sample allocation not given. Samples were taken on day 63 after the first vaccine or placebo injection. Using immunoSEQ multiplex PCR, the repertoire was profiled, and TCRdb retains in-frame clones only, with some absent. The table includes almost 400,000 clones, about nine tenths detected once. The sample here was peripheral blood, taken in a trial of Ad26.COV2.S vaccine versus placebo. The source of these receptors is a person between 18 and 59 years old who received the Ad26.COV2.S COVID-19 vaccine or a placebo.

The chain recombines TRBV2 with TRBJ2-5, with D hard to call. In germline, CDR1 is SNHLY, CDR2 FYNNEI. V was clipped by 7 bases and J by 4 bases, with 16 bases between them. The CDR3 contains 14 residues. The chain's CDR3 is CASKLGSGPETQYF. In nucleotides, the CDR3 is TGTGCCAGCAAATTGGGGTCCGGCCCAGAGACCCAGTACTTC.

V gene TRBV14 combines with J gene TRBJ2-1, with D tentatively TRBD1 (5 bases). The CDR3 runs 15 residues. Germline V gene sequence: CDR1 SGHDN, CDR2 FVKESK. Trimming took 4 bases from V and 1 from J, leaving 11 bases between them. The CDR3 protein is CASSLGSGSYNEQFF. The CDR3 DNA reads TGTGCCAGCAGCCTTGGGTCAGGGTCCTACAATGAGCAGTTCTTC.

The J gene is TRBJ2-7, the V gene TRBV20-1; 9 bases fit TRBD2. Per the germline V gene, CDR1 is DFQATT and CDR2 is SNEGSKA (reference sequence). With 3 bases clipped from V and 0 bases from J, the junction kept 6 bases outside the gene matches. The CDR3 is 15 amino acids. CDR3: CSASAAGGSSYEQYF. Here the CDR3 DNA reads TGCAGTGCTAGTGCCGCGGGAGGGAGCTCCTACGAGCAGTACTTC.

V is TRBV29-1 and J is TRBJ2-7; 8 nucleotides line up with TRBD1. V shed 4 bases and J 6 bases; nucleotides not matched to a gene: 14. The germline CDR1 and CDR2 sequences are SQVTM and ANQGSEA. The CDR3 covers 15 residues. The CDR3 nucleotides read TGCAGCGTTGCCCCCTGGCAGGGGGCGCTGAGCGAGCAGTACTTC. Encoded protein: CSVAPWQGALSEQYF.

The J gene is TRBJ2-7, the V gene TRBV24-1; maybe TRBD2 (7 bases). The CDR3 has 13 amino acids. Germline V CDR1 and CDR2: KGHDR, SFDVKD. V shed 4 bases and J shed 6 bases, with 12 bases lying between them. The CDR3 nucleotides are TGTGCCACCAGTGACCAAGGGGGGGGCGAGCAGTACTTC. Translated: CATSDQGGGEQYF.

The V call is TRBV12-5, the J call TRBJ2-5; D not resolved. The germline CDR1 and CDR2 sequences are LGHNT and FRNRAP. This CDR3 region has 12 residues. Trimming took 9 bases from V and 4 from J, leaving 12 bases between them. CDR3 amino acids: CASALDRETQYF. The CDR3 DNA reads as TGTGCTAGCGCCCTTGACCGAGAGACCCAGTACTTC.

The chain has TRBV2 and TRBJ1-2, with a tentative D call TRBD1 (6 bases). CDR3 size: 13 residues. Trimming stripped 2 bases from V and 2 bases from J, with 6 bases between. Germline loops: CDR1 SNHLY, CDR2 FYNNEI. In DNA form, the CDR3 reads TGTGCCAGCAGTGAACAGGGGAACTATGGCTACACCTTC. It yields the protein CASSEQGNYGYTF.

The CDR3 sequence: CASSSGTNTEAFF. The CDR3 coding sequence is TGTGCCAGCAGCTCGGGGACGAACACTGAAGCTTTCTTT. The V and J genes are TRBV11-3 and TRBJ1-1, with D perhaps matching TRBD1 (5 bases). CDR1 is SGHNT, CDR2 YENEEA, per germline. This CDR3 comprises 13 residues. V gave up 4 bases and J gave up 1 base, with 7 bases separating them.

Comment on this clone: An end of the junction does not agree with germline; a read error may underlie this. CDR3 loop: CASSLTGGQGTQYF. The CDR3 bases are TGTGCCAGCAGTCTAACAGGGGGCCAAGGGACCCAGTACTTC. The chain recombines TRBV11-2 with TRBJ2-5; TRBD1 agrees at 9 bases. The length of the CDR3 is 14 residues. In germline, CDR1 is SGHAT, CDR2 FQNNGV.

This clone has just a few counts. The J gene is TRBJ2-5, the V gene TRBV7-8; tentatively, D is TRBD1 or TRBD2 (5 bases each). Between the trimmed V and J ends, which lost 0 bases and 2 bases, there was a span of 10 bases. The CDR3 runs to 15 residues. Germline V gene data show CDR1 as SGHVS and CDR2 as FQNEAQ. CDR3 coding DNA: TGTGCCAGCAGCTTAGCTTTTGGGGGACAAGAGACCCAGTACTTC. This gives the protein CASSLAFGGQETQYF.

The V call is TRBV5-1, the J call TRBJ2-3; D is perhaps TRBD1 or TRBD2 (5 bases each). Germline assignment: CDR1 SGHRS and CDR2 YFSETQ. Trimming shortened V by 3 bases and J by 1 base, and 9 bases separated the two germline ends. This CDR3 contains 14 residues. This CDR3 is CASSSGTRTDTQYF. The CDR3 region has the DNA TGCGCCAGCAGCTCCGGGACCCGCACAGATACGCAGTATTTT.

The sample holds one count of this clone. The chain carries TRBV24-1 and TRBJ2-3; D is unresolved. Germline V CDR1 and CDR2: KGHDR, SFDVKD. The germline V and J ends were trimmed by 1 base and 0 bases, with 7 bases remaining between them. The CDR3 length is 15 residues. CDR3 in DNA: TGTGCCACCAGTGATTTAAAACTTAGCACAGATACGCAGTATTTT. Translating gives CATSDLKLSTDTQYF.

This chain links TRBV13 with TRBJ2-5; no firm D call. From germline, CDR1 is PRHDT and CDR2 FYEKMQ (reference sequence). The CDR3 runs 11 residues. V lost 1 base and J 6 bases, leaving 3 bases between the germline ends. DNA of the CDR3: TGTGCCAGCAGCTTAGAAAAGACCCAGTACTTC. Translation gives CASSLEKTQYF.

The chain joins TRBV9 to TRBJ2-7; 14 bases agree with TRBD2. CDR1 and CDR2 from the germline V gene are SGDLS and YYNGEE. With V trimmed by 4 bases and J by 4 bases, 16 bases remained unmatched. The CDR3 runs 19 residues. This CDR3 reads CASSPGTSGRILDRYEQYF. For the CDR3, the DNA is TGTGCCAGCAGCCCGGGGACTAGCGGGAGAATACTCGATAGGTACGAGCAGTACTTC. Based on the CDR3 plus reference TRBV9 and TRBJ2-7, the full variable domain is DSGVTQTPKHLITATGQRVTLRCSPRSGDLSVYWYQQSLDQGLQFLIQYYNGEERAKGNILERFSAQQFPDLHSELNLSSLELGDSALYFCASSPGTSGRILDRYEQYFGPGTRLTVT.